Each of the 8 T cell receptor beta chains below was sequenced from the same sample in a study of T cells in Graves' hyperthyroidism and ophthalmopathy (dated by TCRdb to the late 2010s). The library was generated by multiplex PCR. For sequencing, an Illumina HiSeq 2000 was employed. TCR beta CDR3 regions were amplified from RNA transcripts. A first-round RT-PCR of the TCR CDR3 used the HTBI primer set with the Qiagen OneStep RT-PCR kit. TCRdb's own reprocessing of the public reads used fastp at Q25 and MiXCR and kept productive beta chains. Here each entry gathers all rows of one CDR3 protein and keeps the most common genes and DNA. In this sample the table shows about 640,000 distinct CDR3 sequences, 40% to 55% of which occur a single time. The top ten clones comprise roughly 6.5% of the sample. The sample taken for sequencing was peripheral blood or thyroid tissue (not recorded which). The receptors come from an adult man with Graves' disease, either hyperthyroidism or ophthalmopathy (not recorded which).

About this clonotype itself: This clone may be a read error of a much larger clone one base away. The chain is built from TRBV2 and TRBJ1-1; D not certain. The V and J ends lost 1 base and 1 base respectively, with 7 bases between them. CDR1 and CDR2 (germline): SNHLY, FYNNEI. The CDR3 length is 14 residues. The CDR3 bases are TGTGCCAGCAGTGAAGATATCGGGAACACTGAAGCTTTCTTT. This codes for CASSEDIGNTEAFF.

V usage is TRBV6-4 and J usage is TRBJ2-7; D unresolved. The CDR3 is made up of 16 amino acids. The germline V gene encodes CDR1 MRHNA and CDR2 SNTAGT. Trimming left V 4 bases short and J 1 base short, with 17 bases between. CDR3 loop: CASSARDPDRSYEQYF. Written as DNA, the CDR3 is TGTGCCAGCAGTGCTAGAGACCCGGACCGATCCTACGAGCAGTACTTC.

This chain joins TRBV29-1 and TRBJ2-3; D unclear. Trimming left V 3 bases short and J 1 base short, with 5 bases between. This CDR3 contains 12 residues. Germline-derived CDR1 and CDR2 are SQVTM and ANQGSEA. The CDR3 DNA is TGCAGCGTTGACGGTGGCACAGATACGCAGTATTTT. Residues: CSVDGGTDTQYF.

Turning to this clonotype: A much larger clone differs by one base, so this may be a read error. This chain joins TRBV29-1 and TRBJ1-1; tentative D call: TRBD1 (5 bases). Germline V gene sequence: CDR1 SQVTM, CDR2 ANQGSEA. The length of the CDR3 is 8 residues. CDR3 in DNA: TGCAGCGCTGAAGGACAATATTTT. This sequence encodes CSAEGQYF.

The chain uses TRBV29-1 and TRBJ2-5; TRBD1 matches 7 bases. CDR1 is SQVTM, CDR2 ANQGSEA, per germline. This CDR3 is 13 amino acids long. After removal of 5 bases from V and 2 bases from J, the junction contained 5 bases not matched to a gene. CDR3 coding DNA: TGCAGCGTTTTCCCACAGGGGCAAGAGACCCAGTACTTC. This codes for CSVFPQGQETQYF.

The genes are TRBV11-2 and TRBJ2-5, with a tentative D call TRBD2 (6 bases). V lost 1 base, J lost 3 bases, and 15 bases lay in between. CDR1 is SGHAT, CDR2 FQNNGV, per germline. The CDR3 has 16 amino acids. CDR3 residues: CASSLGWDGGEETQYF. CDR3 nucleotide sequence: TGTGCCAGCAGCTTAGGATGGGACGGCGGGGAAGAGACCCAGTACTTC. Filled out from reference TRBV11-2 and TRBJ2-5, the complete variable domain reads EAGVAQSPRYKIIEKRQSVAFWCNPISGHATLYWYQQILGQGPKLLIQFQNNGVVDDSQLPKDRFSAERLKGVDSTLKIQPAKLEDSAVYLCASSLGWDGGEETQYFGPGTRLLVL.

The CDR3 DNA sequence: TGTGCCATCGGTAGGGTATATGATTCACCCCTCCACTTT. Translation: CAIGRVYDSPLHF. The chain recombines TRBV10-3 with TRBJ1-6; D uncertain. The CDR3 runs to 13 residues. CDR1 ENHRY and CDR2 SYGVKD come from the germline V gene. V dropped 8 bases and J dropped 8 bases, with 13 bases sitting between them.

This clonotype was picked up many times. The V and J genes are TRBV7-8 and TRBJ2-7; 8 positions agree with TRBD2. V dropped 0 bases and J dropped 2; count of bases not matched to a gene: 9. Germline lookup yields CDR1 SGHVS and CDR2 FQNEAQ. This CDR3 region has 17 residues. The CDR3: CASSLARFGGRPYEQYF. CDR3 DNA sequence: TGTGCCAGCAGCTTAGCGCGGTTTGGCGGGAGGCCCTACGAGCAGTACTTC. The entire variable domain, with the rest obtained from reference TRBV7-8 and TRBJ2-7, is as follows: GAGVSQSPRYKVAKRGQDVALRCDPISGHVSLFWYQQALGQGPEFLTYFQNEAQLDKSGLPSDRFFAERPEGSVSTLKIQRTQQEDSAVYLCASSLARFGGRPYEQYFGPGTRLTVT.